This T cell receptor (beta chain) was sequenced in a study of blood T cell repertoires in COVID-19. About the study: Acute and convalescent COVID-19 specimens originated in the United States, Italy and Spain.

Libraries were prepared by immunoSEQ multiplex PCR; TCRdb keeps only in-frame clonotypes and omits some of them. The repertoire has approximately 98,000 clones, 88% of them found once; the top ten carry around 2%. Sequencing was carried out using peripheral blood. This clonotype was obtained from a human donor in a cohort sampled during active COVID-19.

The CDR3 DNA reads as TGTGCCAGCAGCTTAGGCGGGACAGGGGCCTACGAGCAGTACTTC. Translation gives CASSLGGTGAYEQYF. This sequence joins TRBV7-3 and TRBJ2-7, with 10 bases identical to TRBD1. J lost 2 bases, V lost 2 bases, and 3 bases had no gene match. The V gene's germline CDR1 is SGHTA and CDR2 FQGTGA. The CDR3 length is 15 residues.